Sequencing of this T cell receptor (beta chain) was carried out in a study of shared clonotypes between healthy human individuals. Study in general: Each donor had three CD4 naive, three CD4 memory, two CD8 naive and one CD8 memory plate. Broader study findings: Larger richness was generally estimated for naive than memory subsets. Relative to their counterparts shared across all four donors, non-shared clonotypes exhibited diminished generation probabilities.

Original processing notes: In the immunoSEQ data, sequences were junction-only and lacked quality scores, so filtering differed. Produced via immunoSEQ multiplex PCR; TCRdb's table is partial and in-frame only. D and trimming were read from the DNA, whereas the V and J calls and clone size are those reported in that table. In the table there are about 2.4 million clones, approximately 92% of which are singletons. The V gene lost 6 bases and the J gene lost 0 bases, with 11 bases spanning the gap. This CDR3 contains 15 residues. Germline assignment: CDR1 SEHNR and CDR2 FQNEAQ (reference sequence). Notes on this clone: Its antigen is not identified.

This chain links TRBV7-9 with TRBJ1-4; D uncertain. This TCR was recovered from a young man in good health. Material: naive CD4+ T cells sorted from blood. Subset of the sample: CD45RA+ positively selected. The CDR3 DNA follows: TGTGCCAGCAGACCGATACCGACAACTAATGAAAAACTGTTTTTT. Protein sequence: CASRPIPTTNEKLFF.